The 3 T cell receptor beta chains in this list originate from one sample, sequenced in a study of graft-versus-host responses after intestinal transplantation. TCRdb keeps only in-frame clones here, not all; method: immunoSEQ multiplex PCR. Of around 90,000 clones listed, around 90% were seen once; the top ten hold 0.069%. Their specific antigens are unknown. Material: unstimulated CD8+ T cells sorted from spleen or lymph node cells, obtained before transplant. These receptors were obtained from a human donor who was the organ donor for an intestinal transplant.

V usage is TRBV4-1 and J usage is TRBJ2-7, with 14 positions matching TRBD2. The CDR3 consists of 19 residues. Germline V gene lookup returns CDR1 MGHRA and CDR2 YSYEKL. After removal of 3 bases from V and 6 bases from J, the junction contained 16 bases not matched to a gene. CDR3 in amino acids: CASSQEPGLAGAPRLEQYF. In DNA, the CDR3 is TGCGCCAGCAGCCAGGAGCCGGGACTAGCGGGAGCGCCGAGGCTCGAGCAGTACTTC.

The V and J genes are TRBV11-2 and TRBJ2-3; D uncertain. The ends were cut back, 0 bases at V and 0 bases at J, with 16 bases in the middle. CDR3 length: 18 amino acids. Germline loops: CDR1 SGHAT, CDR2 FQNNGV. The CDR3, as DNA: TGTGCCAGCAGCTTAGACCCTAGTCGGCTGTTCAGCACAGATACGCAGTATTTT. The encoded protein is CASSLDPSRLFSTDTQYF. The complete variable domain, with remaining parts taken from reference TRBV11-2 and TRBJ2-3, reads EAGVAQSPRYKIIEKRQSVAFWCNPISGHATLYWYQQILGQGPKLLIQFQNNGVVDDSQLPKDRFSAERLKGVDSTLKIQPAKLEDSAVYLCASSLDPSRLFSTDTQYFGPGTRLTVL.

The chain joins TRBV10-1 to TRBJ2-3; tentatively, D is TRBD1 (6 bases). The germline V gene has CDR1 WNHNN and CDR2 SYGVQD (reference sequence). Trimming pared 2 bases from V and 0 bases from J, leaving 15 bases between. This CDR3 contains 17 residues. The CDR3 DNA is TGCGCCAGCAGTGAGGGGGGCGACGTGTTGAGCACAGATACGCAGTATTTT. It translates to CASSEGGDVLSTDTQYF.